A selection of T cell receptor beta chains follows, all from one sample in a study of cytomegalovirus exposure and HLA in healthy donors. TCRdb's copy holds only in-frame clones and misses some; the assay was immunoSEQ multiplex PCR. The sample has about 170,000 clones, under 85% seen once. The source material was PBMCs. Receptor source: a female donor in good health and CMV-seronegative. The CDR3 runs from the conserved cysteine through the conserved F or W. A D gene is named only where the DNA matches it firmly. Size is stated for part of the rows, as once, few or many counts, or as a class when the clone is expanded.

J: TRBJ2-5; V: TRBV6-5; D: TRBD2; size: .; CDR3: CASGTSGGAETQYF; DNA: TGTGCCAGCGGGACTAGCGGGGGGGCAGAGACCCAGTACTTC
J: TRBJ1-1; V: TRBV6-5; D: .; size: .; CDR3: CASSSDTEAFF; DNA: TGTGCCAGCAGCTCAGACACTGAAGCTTTCTTT
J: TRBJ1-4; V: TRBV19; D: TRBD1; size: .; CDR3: CASTPTGGRVEKLFF; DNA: TGTGCCAGTACCCCAACAGGGGGCAGAGTTGAAAAACTGTTTTTT
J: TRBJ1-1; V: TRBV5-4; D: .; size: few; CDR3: CASSFEGRWPNTEAFF; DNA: TGTGCCAGCAGCTTTGAGGGTAGATGGCCTAACACTGAAGCTTTCTTT
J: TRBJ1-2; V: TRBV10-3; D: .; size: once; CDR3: CAISDHTNYGYTF; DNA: TGTGCCATCAGTGATCACACTAACTATGGCTACACCTTC
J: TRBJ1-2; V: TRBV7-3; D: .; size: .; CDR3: CASSLPGDYGYTF; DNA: TGTGCCAGCAGCTTACCAGGGGACTATGGCTACACCTTC
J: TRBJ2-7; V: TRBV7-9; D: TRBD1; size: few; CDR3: CASSSGTGNSYEQYF; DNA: TGTGCCAGCAGCAGCGGGACAGGGAATTCCTACGAGCAGTACTTC
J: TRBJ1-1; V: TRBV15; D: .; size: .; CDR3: CATSRGARVSAFF; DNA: TGTGCCACCAGCAGAGGGGCCAGGGTAAGTGCTTTCTTT
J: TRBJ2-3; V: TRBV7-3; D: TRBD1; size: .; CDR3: CASSPGTGSSTDTQYF; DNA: TGTGCCAGCAGCCCGGGGACAGGGTCTAGCACAGATACGCAGTATTTT
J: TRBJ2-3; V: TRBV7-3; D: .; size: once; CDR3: CASSLNPGASTDTQYF; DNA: TGTGCCAGCAGCTTAAACCCAGGGGCGAGCACAGATACGCAGTATTTT
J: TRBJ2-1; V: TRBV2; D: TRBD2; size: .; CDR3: CASRSTSGTREQFF; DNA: TGTGCCAGCAGATCGACTAGCGGGACCCGCGAGCAGTTCTTC
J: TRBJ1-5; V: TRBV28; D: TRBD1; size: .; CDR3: CASSLTGGRINQPQHF; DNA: TGTGCCAGCAGTTTAACAGGGGGCAGGATCAATCAGCCCCAGCATTTT
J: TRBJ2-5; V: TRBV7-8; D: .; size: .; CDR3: CASSLQAGRETQYF; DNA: TGTGCCAGCAGCTTACAAGCAGGGAGGGAGACCCAGTACTTC
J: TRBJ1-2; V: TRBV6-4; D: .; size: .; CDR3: CASSDSIQGQTNYGYTF; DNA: TGTGCCAGCAGTGACTCGATTCAAGGACAGACTAACTATGGCTACACCTTC
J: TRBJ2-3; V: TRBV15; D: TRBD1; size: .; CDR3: CATSSRTGSTDTQYF; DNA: TGTGCCACCAGCAGCAGGACAGGGAGCACAGATACGCAGTATTTT
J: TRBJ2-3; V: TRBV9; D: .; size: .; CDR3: CASSVVPSPTDTQYF; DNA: TGTGCCAGCAGCGTAGTTCCGAGCCCCACAGATACGCAGTATTTT
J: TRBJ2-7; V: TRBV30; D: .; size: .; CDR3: CAWSEGSYEQYF; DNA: TGTGCCTGGAGTGAGGGGTCCTACGAGCAGTACTTC
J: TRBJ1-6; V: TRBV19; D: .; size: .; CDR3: CASSRDINNSPLHF; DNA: TGTGCCAGTAGTAGGGACATAAATAATTCACCCCTCCACTTT
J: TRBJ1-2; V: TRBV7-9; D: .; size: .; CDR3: CASSSQGYGYTF; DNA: TGTGCCAGCAGCTCCCAGGGCTATGGCTACACCTTC
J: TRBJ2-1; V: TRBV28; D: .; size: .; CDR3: CASVSAGSSSYNEQFF; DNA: TGTGCCAGCGTCTCGGCGGGCTCGAGCTCCTACAATGAGCAGTTCTTC
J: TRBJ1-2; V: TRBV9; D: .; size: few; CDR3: CASSVQGGYGYTF; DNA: TGTGCCAGCAGCGTCCAGGGTGGCTATGGCTACACCTTC
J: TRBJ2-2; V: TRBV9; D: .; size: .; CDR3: CASSVDQGAGELFF; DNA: TGTGCCAGCAGCGTAGACCAGGGCGCCGGGGAGCTGTTTTTT
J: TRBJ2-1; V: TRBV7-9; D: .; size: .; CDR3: CASSLGRSGQFF; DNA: TGTGCCAGCAGCTTAGGCCGGTCGGGGCAGTTCTTC
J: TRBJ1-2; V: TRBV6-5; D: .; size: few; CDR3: CASSYSPGTQDGYTF; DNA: TGTGCCAGCAGTTACTCGCCGGGGACACAGGACGGCTACACCTTC
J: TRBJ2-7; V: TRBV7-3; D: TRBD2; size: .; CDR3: CASSLAGGVDEQYF; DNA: TGTGCCAGCAGCCTAGCGGGGGGCGTGGACGAGCAGTACTTC
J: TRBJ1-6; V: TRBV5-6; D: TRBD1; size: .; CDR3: CASSLGTVRSPLHF; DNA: TGTGCCAGCAGCCTTGGGACAGTCCGCTCACCCCTCCACTTT
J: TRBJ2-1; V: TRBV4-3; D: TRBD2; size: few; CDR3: CASSQEGGGTYNEQFF; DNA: TGCGCCAGCAGCCAAGAAGGCGGGGGGACCTACAATGAGCAGTTCTTC
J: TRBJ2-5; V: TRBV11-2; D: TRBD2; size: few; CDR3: CASSFLAGGQETQYF; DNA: TGTGCCAGCAGCTTTCTAGCGGGGGGACAAGAGACCCAGTACTTC
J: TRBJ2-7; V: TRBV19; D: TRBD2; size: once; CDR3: CASQNHGGAAEQYF; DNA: TGTGCCAGCCAAAACCACGGGGGGGCGGCCGAGCAGTACTTC
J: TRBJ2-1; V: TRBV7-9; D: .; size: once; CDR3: CASSGSGADEQFF; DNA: TGTGCCAGCAGCGGGTCAGGGGCCGATGAGCAGTTCTTC
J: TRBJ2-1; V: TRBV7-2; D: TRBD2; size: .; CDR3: CASSFRAGGASTNEQFF; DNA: TGTGCCAGCAGCTTCAGAGCGGGGGGGGCCTCTACAAATGAGCAGTTCTTC
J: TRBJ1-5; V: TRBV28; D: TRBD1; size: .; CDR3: CASITGGTGNQPQHF; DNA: TGTGCCAGCATAACAGGGGGTACAGGCAATCAGCCCCAGCATTTT
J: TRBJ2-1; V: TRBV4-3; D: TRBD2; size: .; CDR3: CASSQGWVGGGIDNEQFF; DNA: TGCGCCAGCAGCCAAGGATGGGTTGGCGGGGGAATTGACAATGAGCAGTTCTTC
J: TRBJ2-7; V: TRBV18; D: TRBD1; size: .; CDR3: CASSEGTGGDEQYF; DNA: TGTGCCAGCTCCGAAGGGACAGGGGGGGACGAGCAGTACTTC
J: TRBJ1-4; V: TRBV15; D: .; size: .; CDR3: CATSSPSGAPKLFF; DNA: TGTGCCACCAGCAGCCCGTCTGGGGCGCCAAAACTGTTTTTT
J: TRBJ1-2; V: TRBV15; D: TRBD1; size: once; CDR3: CATSRDAAGGGYTF; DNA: TGTGCCACCAGCAGAGATGCGGCAGGGGGTGGCTACACCTTC
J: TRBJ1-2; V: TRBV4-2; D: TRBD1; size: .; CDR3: CASSQLDYRGPYGYTF; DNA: TGTGCCAGCAGCCAACTGGATTACAGGGGCCCCTATGGCTACACCTTC
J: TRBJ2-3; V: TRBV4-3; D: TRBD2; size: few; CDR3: CASSQDLAGGSTDTQYF; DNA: TGCGCCAGCAGCCAAGACCTAGCGGGGGGCAGCACAGATACGCAGTATTTT
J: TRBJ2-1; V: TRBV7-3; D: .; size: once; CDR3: CASSSRTAGTLSYNEQFF; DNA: TGTGCCAGCAGCTCCCGAACGGCCGGGACTTTATCCTACAATGAGCAGTTCTTC
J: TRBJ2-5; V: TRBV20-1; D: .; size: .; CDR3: CSASLAETQYF; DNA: TGCAGTGCCTCGCTAGCGGAGACCCAGTACTTC
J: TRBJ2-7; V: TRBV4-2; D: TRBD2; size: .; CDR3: CASSQDSGGYEQYF; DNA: TGTGCCAGCAGCCAAGACAGCGGGGGGTACGAGCAGTACTTC
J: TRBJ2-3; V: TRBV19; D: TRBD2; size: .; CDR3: CASTGTSGGHPSTDTQYF; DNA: TGTGCCAGCACCGGGACTAGCGGGGGGCACCCTAGCACAGATACGCAGTATTTT